The 28 T cell receptor beta chains in this list originate from one sample, sequenced in a study of T cells after yellow fever vaccination. TCRdb re-called the 5' RACE reads through MiXCR, storing one row per CDR3 protein. This repertoire shows over 150,000 distinct CDR3 sequences, approximately 6.2% found once; its top ten account for about 2.8%. Sequenced here: CD4+ T cells sorted from PBMCs, sampled on the day of the first yellow fever vaccination. These receptors all come from a man younger than 35 who received the YFV17D yellow fever vaccine.

Many counts were recorded for this clonotype. V and J are TRBV7-2 and TRBJ2-5; TRBD2 aligns across 11 bases. The V segment lost 8 bases and the J segment 9 bases; nucleotides outside the gene matches: 8. CDR3 length: 13 amino acids. CDR1 and CDR2 (germline): SGHTA, FQGNSA. The CDR3 nucleotides read TGTGCCAGCCCTGAGGTAGCGGGAGGGGCCCAGTACTTC. Protein product: CASPEVAGGAQYF. The full variable domain, in which reference TRBV7-2 and TRBJ2-5 provide the parts outside the CDR3, is GAGVSQSPSNKVTEKGKDVELRCDPISGHTALYWYRQSLGQGLEFLIYFQGNSAPDKSGLPSDRFSAERTGGSVSTLTIQRTQQEDSAVYLCASPEVAGGAQYFGPGTRLLVL.

A few counts support this clonotype. The chain joins TRBV6-5 to TRBJ2-3; TRBD2 might be the D (5 bases). Per germline, CDR1 MNHEY and CDR2 SVGAGI. The CDR3 loop spans 14 amino acids. Trimming cost V 2 bases and J 5 bases, with 11 bases left between them. The DNA of the CDR3 is TGTGCCAGCAGTTACCGGAGTAGCGAAGATACGCAGTATTTT. Its translation is CASSYRSSEDTQYF.

This clonotype has only a few counts. V and J are TRBV20-1 and TRBJ2-5; 9 nucleotides match TRBD1. Germline V lookup: CDR1 DFQATT, CDR2 SNEGSKA (reference sequence). With 6 bases clipped from V and 7 bases from J, the junction kept 12 bases outside the gene matches. CDR3 length: 14 amino acids. CDR3 coding DNA: TGCAGTGCGAATGACTGGGGACAGGGTGGGACCCAGTACTTC. This codes for CSANDWGQGGTQYF.

This clonotype was seen at least ten times. This CDR3 reads CATRDGSTDTQYF. In DNA, the CDR3 is TGTGCCACAAGGGACGGCAGCACAGATACGCAGTATTTT. V and J are TRBV24-1 and TRBJ2-3, with D possibly being TRBD1 or TRBD2 (5 bases each). V lost 10 bases and J lost 0, with 10 bases in between. Germline CDR1 and CDR2: KGHDR and SFDVKD. CDR3 length equals 13 residues.

This clonotype was seen many times. The chain links TRBV7-2 to TRBJ2-5; D ambiguous. The CDR3 runs 12 residues. V shed 6 bases and J shed 0 bases, with 5 bases lying between them. CDR1 SGHTA and CDR2 FQGNSA come from the germline V gene. The CDR3 bases are TGTGCCAGCAGTCAAAACCAAGAGACCCAGTACTTC. Encoded protein: CASSQNQETQYF.

At least ten counts were recorded for this clonotype. This chain joins TRBV4-3 and TRBJ2-5, with TRBD1 as a possible D gene (6 bases). V dropped 3 bases and J dropped 0 bases, with 8 bases sitting between them. CDR1 is LGHNA and CDR2 is YSLEER in the germline V gene. CDR3 size: 14 residues. The CDR3 DNA reads TGCGCCAGCAGCCAGGGGACATACCAAGAGACCCAGTACTTC. This encodes CASSQGTYQETQYF.

This clonotype appeared a few times. This sequence joins TRBV5-1 and TRBJ2-5, with a tentative D call TRBD1 (6 bases). V lost 4 bases and J lost 4, with 17 bases in between. This CDR3 is 15 amino acids long. Germline assignment: CDR1 SGHRS and CDR2 YFSETQ. Here the CDR3 DNA reads TGCGCCAGCAGCGCAATTACAGGGAGAAGAGAGACCCAGTACTTC. It codes for CASSAITGRRETQYF.

This clonotype came up many times. The chain is built from TRBV7-2 and TRBJ2-7; TRBD2 matches 11 bases. CDR3 length: 14 residues. Trimming took 6 bases from V and 2 from J; bases not matched to a gene: 3. Germline CDR1 reads SGHTA; CDR2 reads FQGNSA. The CDR3 here is CASRASGGTYEQYF. For the CDR3, the DNA is TGTGCCAGCAGGGCTAGCGGGGGGACCTACGAGCAGTACTTC.

V usage is TRBV20-1 and J usage is TRBJ2-1; the D gene is possibly TRBD2 (7 bases). The CDR3 totals 17 residues. Germline V gives CDR1 DFQATT, CDR2 SNEGSKA (reference sequence). V shed 6 bases and J shed 7 bases, with 28 bases lying between them. The CDR3 DNA reads as TGCAGTGCGGGCCCCCGGGGGAGGGGGAGGGTACGGAATGAGCAGTTCTTC. Translation gives CSAGPRGRGRVRNEQFF.

This clonotype was observed at least ten times. This rearrangement joins TRBV4-3 to TRBJ2-7; D may be TRBD2 (5 bases). From germline, CDR1 is LGHNA and CDR2 YSLEER. The germline V and J ends were trimmed by 2 bases and 3 bases, with 17 bases remaining between them. The CDR3 has 16 amino acids. DNA for the CDR3: TGCGCCAGCAGCCAAAACATTGGAGGAGCATTCTACGAGCAGTACTTC. It translates to CASSQNIGGAFYEQYF.

This clonotype was counted a few times. V is TRBV5-1 and J is TRBJ1-2, with 7 bases identical to TRBD1. Per the germline V gene, CDR1 is SGHRS and CDR2 is YFSETQ. Trimming at V came to 0 bases and at J to 2 bases, leaving 4 bases not matched to a gene. This CDR3 spans 15 amino acids. The CDR3 DNA follows: TGCGCCAGCAGCTTGGTAGCAGGGGGAAACTATGGCTACACCTTC. Translating it yields CASSLVAGGNYGYTF. The full variable domain, in which reference TRBV5-1 and TRBJ1-2 provide the parts outside the CDR3, is KAGVTQTPRYLIKTRGQQVTLSCSPISGHRSVSWYQQTPGQGLQFLFEYFSETQRNKGNFPGRFSGRQFSNSRSEMNVSTLELGDSALYLCASSLVAGGNYGYTFGSGTRLTVV.

The genes are TRBV19 and TRBJ1-4; D is undetermined. The CDR3 spans 18 residues. Germline CDR1 and CDR2: LNHDA and SQIVND (reference sequence). Deletions cut 3 bases from V and 4 bases from J, with 21 bases between. CDR3: CASSMRPPDPVVNEKLFF. CDR3 DNA: TGTGCCAGTAGTATGCGTCCTCCGGATCCGGTTGTTAATGAAAAACTGTTTTTT.

This clonotype was recorded a few times. The chain is built from TRBV6-6 and TRBJ1-4, with D possibly TRBD1 on 6 matching bases. Deletions cut 6 bases from V and 8 bases from J, with 16 bases between. CDR1 MNHNY and CDR2 SVGAGI come from the germline V gene (reference sequence). The CDR3 is 14 amino acids. The CDR3 nucleotides read TGTGCCAGCAGCAACAGGGCCTCGAGGGAAAAACTGTTTTTT. Amino acids: CASSNRASREKLFF.

In DNA, the CDR3 is TGTGCCAGCAGCCCCGCTTACAGGAGTGGGAACTATGGCTACACCTTC. Its protein product is CASSPAYRSGNYGYTF. The chain joins TRBV7-2 to TRBJ1-2; a possible D gene is TRBD1 (5 bases). The CDR3 consists of 16 residues. Trimming took 5 bases from V and 2 from J, leaving 18 bases between them. Germline CDR1 and CDR2: SGHTA and FQGNSA.

This clonotype showed up many times. The rearrangement links TRBV10-2 to TRBJ2-7; the D gene could be TRBD1 or TRBD2 (6 bases each). V lost 7 bases and J 2 bases, leaving 15 bases between the germline ends. The CDR3 spans 14 residues. Looked up from germline, CDR1 is WSHSY and CDR2 is SAAADI. CDR3 loop: CASTRGTFPYEQYF. The CDR3 nucleotides are TGCGCCAGCACTAGGGGGACTTTCCCCTACGAGCAGTACTTC.

This clonotype was seen repeatedly, ten times or more. V usage is TRBV12-3 or TRBV12-4 and J usage is TRBJ2-7, with TRBD2 matching over 7 bases. This CDR3 contains 15 residues. With V trimmed by 6 bases and J by 3 bases, 11 bases remained unmatched. CDR3 bases: TGTGCCAGCAGCCCTTGGGGGGGAGGAATCTACGAGCAGTACTTC. Its translation is CASSPWGGGIYEQYF.

In this sample, this clonotype turned up many times. This chain links TRBV7-3 with TRBJ2-6; D is uncertain. V lost 2 bases, J lost 5 bases, and 10 bases lay in between. The length of the CDR3 is 15 residues. From germline, CDR1 is SGHTA and CDR2 FQGTGA. The CDR3 loop is CASSLQSIRANVLTF. The CDR3, as DNA: TGTGCCAGCAGCTTACAGTCCATTCGGGCCAACGTCCTGACTTTC.

This clonotype was observed at least ten times. V gene TRBV18 combines with J gene TRBJ1-1; TRBD1 is a possible D gene (5 bases). CDR3 length: 13 residues. In germline, CDR1 is KGHSH, CDR2 LQKENI. With 3 bases removed from V and 1 base from J, the gap between germline ends came to 6 bases. The CDR3 region is CASSPGQNTEAFF. The CDR3, as DNA: TGTGCCAGCTCACCGGGGCAGAACACTGAAGCTTTCTTT.

The chain has TRBV5-8 and TRBJ2-5; unclear D gene. Trimming stripped 4 bases from V and 5 bases from J, with 15 bases between. The germline gives CDR1 SGHTS, CDR2 YDEGEE. The CDR3 loop spans 14 amino acids. CDR3 bases: TGTGCCAGCAGCCCCGGGCTCTTCCACGAGACCCAGTACTTC. This sequence encodes CASSPGLFHETQYF.

This clonotype occurred many times. The J gene is TRBJ1-1, the V gene TRBV5-1; D not resolved. The germline V gene encodes CDR1 SGHRS and CDR2 YFSETQ. The germline V and J ends were trimmed by 3 bases and 6 bases, with 12 bases remaining between them. This CDR3 spans 13 amino acids. CDR3 protein: CASSSFGVAEAFF. The CDR3 coding sequence is TGCGCCAGCAGCTCCTTTGGGGTGGCTGAAGCTTTCTTT.

The CDR3 nucleotides are TGCAGTGCACGGCAAGACACAGATACGCAGTATTTT. Translating it yields CSARQDTDTQYF. The rearrangement uses TRBV20-1 and TRBJ2-3, with unresolved D. The CDR3 totals 12 residues. V was trimmed by 6 bases and J by 2 bases, leaving 9 bases between them. Germline V gene sequence: CDR1 DFQATT, CDR2 SNEGSKA (reference sequence).

This clonotype was counted at least ten times. This rearrangement joins TRBV10-2 to TRBJ2-1; 12 nucleotides align to TRBD2. This CDR3 comprises 17 residues. V gave up 6 bases and J gave up 4 bases; unmatched junction bases: 10. Germline values: CDR1 WSHSY, CDR2 SAAADI. The CDR3 region is CASRPTSGGPRYNEQFF. CDR3 bases: TGCGCCAGCAGACCCACTAGCGGGGGGCCCCGATACAATGAGCAGTTCTTC.

A few counts support this clonotype. J is TRBJ2-1 and V is TRBV4-3; either TRBD1 or TRBD2 may supply D (6 bases each). The germline V and J ends were trimmed by 4 bases and 0 bases, with 16 bases remaining between them. CDR3 length: 17 amino acids. Germline V gives CDR1 LGHNA, CDR2 YSLEER. The CDR3 protein is CASSPHKGGGSYNEQFF. For the CDR3, the DNA is TGCGCCAGCAGCCCCCATAAGGGGGGTGGCTCCTACAATGAGCAGTTCTTC.

Ten or more counts support this clonotype. The chain is built from TRBV27 and TRBJ2-5; D is unresolved. Germline V gives CDR1 MNHEY, CDR2 SMNVEV (reference sequence). This CDR3 is 13 amino acids long. Trimming shortened V by 6 bases and J by 1 base, and 9 bases separated the two germline ends. CDR3 bases: TGTGCCAGCAGCGGCCTGTTCCAAGAGACCCAGTACTTC. Its protein product is CASSGLFQETQYF.

The table lists this clonotype with a few counts. This chain connects TRBV7-1 to TRBJ1-5, with unresolved D. TRBV7-1 is an open reading frame, and its role is uncertain. V lost 3 bases and J 7 bases, leaving 37 bases between the germline ends. The CDR3 has 22 amino acids. The CDR3: CASSSQSRRGPTAEPEDQPQHF. For the CDR3, the DNA is TGTGCCAGCAGCTCGCAATCTAGACGCGGACCGACCGCGGAGCCGGAGGACCAGCCCCAGCATTTT.

This clonotype was recorded a few times. For the CDR3, the DNA is TGCGCCAGCAGCTTGGAGGAAGGGCCGAGGACGCAGTATTTT. Translated: CASSLEEGPRTQYF. The chain links TRBV5-1 to TRBJ2-3; D remains unclear. The CDR3 extends over 14 amino acids. Germline V gene data show CDR1 as SGHRS and CDR2 as YFSETQ. The V and J ends lost 0 bases and 9 bases respectively, with 14 bases between them.

This clonotype came up a few times. The CDR3 nucleotides read TGTGCCAGCAGGCAGGGACAGGGCGACACTGAAGCTTTCTTT. As protein: CASRQGQGDTEAFF. J is TRBJ1-1 and V is TRBV5-4, with 9 positions matching TRBD1. Per the germline V gene, CDR1 is SGHNT and CDR2 is YYREEE (reference sequence). Germline trimming cut 5 bases from V and 3 bases from J; bases unmatched to any gene: 5. The CDR3 contains 14 residues. Combining the CDR3 with reference TRBV5-4 and TRBJ1-1 gives the whole variable domain ETGVTQSPTHLIKTRGQQVTLRCSSQSGHNTVSWYQQALGQGPQFIFQYYREEENGRGNFPPRFSGLQFPNYSSELNVNALELDDSALYLCASRQGQGDTEAFFGQGTRLTVV.

The chain combines TRBV7-2 with TRBJ2-2, with D possibly being TRBD2 (6 bases). Per the germline V gene, CDR1 is SGHTA and CDR2 is FQGNSA. This CDR3 is 15 amino acids long. The V end lost 5 bases, the J end lost 3 bases, and 13 bases lay between the germline ends. Here the CDR3 reads CASSIATGDTGELFF. CDR3 bases: TGTGCCAGCAGCATCGCCACGGGGGACACCGGGGAGCTGTTTTTT. Variable domain in full (rest from reference TRBV7-2 and TRBJ2-2): GAGVSQSPSNKVTEKGKDVELRCDPISGHTALYWYRQSLGQGLEFLIYFQGNSAPDKSGLPSDRFSAERTGGSVSTLTIQRTQQEDSAVYLCASSIATGDTGELFFGEGSRLTVL.